The 13 T cell receptor beta chains presented below share a single source sample, sequenced in a study of early T cells in non-severe SARS-CoV-2 infection. TCRdb analysed the 5' RACE reads with MiXCR anew, one entry per CDR3 protein. The sample consists of roughly 72,000 distinct CDR3 sequences, over 10% of them appearing once. The sample here was whole blood, taken at baseline. All receptors come from an adult who was a healthcare worker with PCR-confirmed SARS-CoV-2 infection or an uninfected control (not recorded which).

The V call is TRBV15, the J call TRBJ1-5; unclear D gene. The CDR3 loop spans 16 amino acids. V was trimmed by 0 bases and J by 0 bases, leaving 9 bases between them. The germline V gene encodes CDR1 LNHNV and CDR2 YYDKDF (reference sequence). CDR3 amino acids: CATSRDIHLSNQPQHF. CDR3 nucleotides: TGTGCCACCAGCAGAGACATACACCTTAGCAATCAGCCCCAGCATTTT.

This chain uses TRBV2 with TRBJ1-1; no reliable D call. CDR3 size: 13 residues. V gave up 5 bases and J gave up 1 base, with 8 bases separating them. Germline assignment: CDR1 SNHLY and CDR2 FYNNEI. Here the CDR3 DNA reads TGTGCCAGCAGTCCTGACAAGAACACTGAAGCTTTCTTT. This gives the protein CASSPDKNTEAFF.

In this sample, this clonotype turned up a few times. Mismatch with germline at one junction end may stem from a read error. V gene TRBV19 combines with J gene TRBJ2-7; 7 bases align to TRBD1. This CDR3 comprises 12 residues. Germline-derived CDR1 and CDR2 are LNHDA and SQIVND (reference sequence). CDR3 amino acids: CASSGPLRDSIF. CDR3 sequence (DNA): TGTGCCAGTAGCGGTCCCCTCCGGGACAGCATCTTC.

In its sample, this clonotype was seen a few times. The rearrangement uses TRBV6-5 and TRBJ1-1; 9 bases are shared with TRBD1. In germline, CDR1 is MNHEY, CDR2 SVGAGI. V was clipped by 10 bases and J by 0 bases; unmatched bases: 6. The CDR3 runs 14 residues. The chain's CDR3 is CATHRGRVNTEAFF. CDR3 coding DNA: TGTGCCACTCACAGGGGGCGGGTGAACACTGAAGCTTTCTTT.

The rearrangement joins TRBV11-2 to TRBJ2-1; D may be TRBD1 or TRBD2 (6 bases each). The CDR3 extends over 15 amino acids. V gave up 3 bases and J gave up 5 bases, with 14 bases separating them. Per germline, CDR1 SGHAT and CDR2 FQNNGV. CDR3 residues: CASSFRGPGNNEQFF. The CDR3 bases are TGTGCCAGCAGCTTCCGGGGGCCAGGGAACAATGAGCAGTTCTTC.

This clonotype came up a few times. The V gene is TRBV19, the J gene TRBJ1-5; D is possibly TRBD1 (5 bases). Per germline, CDR1 LNHDA and CDR2 SQIVND (reference sequence). The V and J ends lost 1 base and 7 bases respectively, with 11 bases between them. The CDR3 loop spans 14 amino acids. The CDR3 nucleotides are TGTGCCAGTAGTATAGGTCCGCGGGGGCAGCCCCAGCATTTT. This translates into CASSIGPRGQPQHF.

The chain has TRBV6-2 or TRBV6-3 and TRBJ2-7, with a possible D match to TRBD2 (5 bases). The CDR3 is made up of 13 amino acids. Per germline, CDR1 MNHEY and CDR2 SVGEGT. V lost 5 bases, J lost 2 bases, and 10 bases lay in between. This chain's CDR3 is CASSRGPTYEQYF. CDR3 DNA: TGTGCCAGCAGTAGAGGGCCTACCTACGAGCAGTACTTC.

This clonotype turned up a few times. The chain couples TRBV4-1 to TRBJ2-5; D is uncertain. Germline V lookup: CDR1 MGHRA, CDR2 YSYEKL. Trimming left V 0 bases short and J 5 bases short, with 10 bases between. The CDR3 runs to 14 residues. CDR3 nucleotides: TGCGCCAGCAGCCAAGAGATGGGCGCGGAGACCCAGTACTTC. This gives the protein CASSQEMGAETQYF.

This clonotype was observed a few times. J is TRBJ2-1 and V is TRBV27; D unresolved. Trimming removed 3 bases at V and 8 bases at J, with 20 bases between. This CDR3 region has 16 residues. In germline, CDR1 is MNHEY, CDR2 SMNVEV (reference sequence). The CDR3 spells CASSLPRTDGGDEQFF. CDR3 DNA sequence: TGTGCCAGCAGTTTGCCCCGCACTGACGGTGGCGATGAGCAGTTCTTC.

This clonotype was found a few times. This sequence joins TRBV28 and TRBJ2-7; D possibly corresponds to TRBD2 (6 bases). Germline V gene lookup returns CDR1 MDHEN and CDR2 SYDVKM. The CDR3 totals 14 residues. V was pared by 5 bases and J by 2 bases, with 13 bases between. The CDR3 sequence is CASSRRGITYEQYF. The CDR3 DNA is TGTGCCAGCAGTCGCCGGGGGATTACCTACGAGCAGTACTTC.

In its sample, this clonotype was seen many times. V gene TRBV12-3 or TRBV12-4 combines with J gene TRBJ1-1, with 10 bases fitting TRBD1. J gave up 1 base and V 3 bases, and 5 bases lay outside the gene matches. The CDR3 loop spans 16 amino acids. The CDR3 region is CASSFGTGVGNTEAFF. In nucleotides, the CDR3 is TGTGCCAGCAGTTTCGGGACAGGGGTTGGGAACACTGAAGCTTTCTTT.

This clonotype was seen ten or more times. This rearrangement joins TRBV7-2 to TRBJ2-5; D is unclear. V was cut by 0 bases and J by 4 bases, with 9 bases left in between. The CDR3 contains 14 residues. Germline V gene sequence: CDR1 SGHTA, CDR2 FQGNSA. The CDR3 nucleotides read TGTGCCAGCAGCTTAGCGGGCCAGGCAGAGACCCAGTACTTC. Protein product: CASSLAGQAETQYF.

This clonotype was recorded a few times. This rearrangement joins TRBV28 to TRBJ2-1, with 11 bases aligning to TRBD2. CDR1 is MDHEN, CDR2 SYDVKM, per germline. V shed 7 bases and J 4 bases; nucleotides not matched to a gene: 3. The CDR3 length is 14 residues. The CDR3 DNA reads TGTGCCAGCACGACTAGCGGGGAGTACAATGAGCAGTTCTTC. This codes for CASTTSGEYNEQFF.